This TCR beta chain emerged from a study of shared clonotypes between healthy human individuals. Study at large: Serving as donors were two women and a few men, whose ages spanned 18 to 49.

Only in-frame clones appear in the TCRdb table, and some are missing; sequencing was by immunoSEQ multiplex PCR. This sample has 2.3 million or so clones, with just over 90% found just once. Caucasian adults residing in Nashville, Tennessee made up all the donors. Germline CDR1 is MDHEN and CDR2 is SYDVKM. The CDR3 is made up of 15 amino acids. V shed 6 bases and J shed 4 bases, with 18 bases lying between them. This receptor was identified in a man younger than 30 in good health. Some clones in this sample may be carry-over from other donors' samples. The chain uses TRBV28 and TRBJ1-2; perhaps TRBD1 as D (5 bases). The sequencing input was naive CD4+ T cells from PBMCs. Subset denoted: CD45RA+ positively selected. CDR3 sequence: CASSPGTPEGYGYTF. The CDR3 bases are TGTGCCAGCAGCCCGGGGACCCCCGAGGGCTATGGCTACACCTTC.